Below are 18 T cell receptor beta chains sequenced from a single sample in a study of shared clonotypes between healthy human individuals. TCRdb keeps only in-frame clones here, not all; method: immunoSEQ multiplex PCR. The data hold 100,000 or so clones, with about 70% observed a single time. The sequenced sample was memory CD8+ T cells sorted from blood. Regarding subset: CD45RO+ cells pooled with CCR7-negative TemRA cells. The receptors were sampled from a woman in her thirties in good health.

CDR3 DNA: TGTGCCAGCAGTAGGTGGGAGATCTACGACACTGAAGCTTTCTTT. Amino acid sequence: CASSRWEIYDTEAFF. This chain uses TRBV28 with TRBJ1-1; D gene ambiguous. The CDR3 spans 15 residues. V lost 5 bases, J lost 3 bases, and 16 bases lay in between. Germline V CDR1 and CDR2: MDHEN, SYDVKM.

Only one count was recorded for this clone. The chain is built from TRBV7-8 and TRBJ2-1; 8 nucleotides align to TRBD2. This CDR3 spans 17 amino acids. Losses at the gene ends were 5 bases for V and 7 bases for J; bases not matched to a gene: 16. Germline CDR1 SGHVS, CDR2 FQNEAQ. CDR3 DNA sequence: TGTGCCAGCAGCCGAAGCGGGGGTAGAGCATCTCGGAATGAGCAGTTCTTC. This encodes CASSRSGGRASRNEQFF.

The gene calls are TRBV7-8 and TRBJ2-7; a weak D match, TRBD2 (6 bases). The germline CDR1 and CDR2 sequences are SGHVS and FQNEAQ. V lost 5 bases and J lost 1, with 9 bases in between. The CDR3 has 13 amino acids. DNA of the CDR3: TGTGCCAGCAGCGGGAGGAGTTCCTACGAGCAGTACTTC. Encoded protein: CASSGRSSYEQYF.

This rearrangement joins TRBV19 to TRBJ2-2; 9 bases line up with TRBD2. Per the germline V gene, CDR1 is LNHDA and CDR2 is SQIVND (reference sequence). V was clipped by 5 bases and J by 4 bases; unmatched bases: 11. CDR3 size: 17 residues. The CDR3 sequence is CASSGYSGRKRTGELFF. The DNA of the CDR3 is TGTGCCAGTAGTGGATATAGCGGGAGAAAGCGCACCGGGGAGCTGTTTTTT.

CDR3 sequence reads: CASSDHSGRASYEQYF. The CDR3 region has the DNA TGTGCCAGCAGTGACCATAGCGGGAGGGCCTCCTACGAGCAGTACTTC. The chain employs TRBV6-1 and TRBJ2-7; 11 bases are shared with TRBD2. The CDR3 runs to 16 residues. V lost 3 bases to trimming and J lost 0 bases; unmatched junction nucleotides: 4. Germline V CDR1 and CDR2: MNHNS, SASEGT.

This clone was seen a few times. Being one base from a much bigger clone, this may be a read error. The CDR3 DNA reads as TGTGCCAGCAGTGCCACCGGGGAGCTGTTTTTT. The encoded protein is CASSATGELFF. The chain carries TRBV27 and TRBJ2-2; D ambiguous. The germline CDR1 and CDR2 sequences are MNHEY and SMNVEV (reference sequence). The CDR3 runs to 11 residues. The germline V and J ends were trimmed by 5 bases and 4 bases, with 2 bases remaining between them.

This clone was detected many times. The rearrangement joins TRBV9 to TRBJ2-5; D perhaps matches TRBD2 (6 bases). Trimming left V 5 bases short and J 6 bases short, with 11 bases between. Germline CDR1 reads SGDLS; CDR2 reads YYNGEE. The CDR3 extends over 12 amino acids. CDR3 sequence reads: CASSTGEKTQYF. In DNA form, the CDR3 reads TGTGCCAGCAGTACGGGAGAGAAGACCCAGTACTTC.

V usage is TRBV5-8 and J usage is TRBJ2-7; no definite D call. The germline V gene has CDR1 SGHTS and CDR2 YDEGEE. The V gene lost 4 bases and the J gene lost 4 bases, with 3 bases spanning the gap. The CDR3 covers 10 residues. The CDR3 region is CASSRYEQYF. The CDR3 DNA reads TGTGCCAGCAGCCGATACGAGCAGTACTTC.

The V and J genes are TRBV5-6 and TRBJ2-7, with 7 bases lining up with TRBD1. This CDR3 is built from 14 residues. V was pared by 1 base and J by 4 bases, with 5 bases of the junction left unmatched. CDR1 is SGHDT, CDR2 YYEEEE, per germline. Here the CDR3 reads CASSLWDRPYEQYF. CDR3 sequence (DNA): TGTGCCAGCAGCTTGTGGGACAGACCTTACGAGCAGTACTTC.

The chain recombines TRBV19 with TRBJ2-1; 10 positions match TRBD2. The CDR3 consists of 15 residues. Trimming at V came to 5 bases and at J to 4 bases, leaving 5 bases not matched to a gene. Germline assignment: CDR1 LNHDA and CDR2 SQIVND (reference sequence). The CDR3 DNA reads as TGTGCCAGTAGTGTCACTAGCGGGGTTTACAATGAGCAGTTCTTC. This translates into CASSVTSGVYNEQFF.

CDR3 sequence (DNA): TGTGCCAGCAGTCTCCCACAGACAGGCTCCGAAAAACTGTTTTTT. It encodes CASSLPQTGSEKLFF. The rearrangement uses TRBV28 and TRBJ1-4; a possible D gene is TRBD1 (6 bases). CDR3 length: 15 amino acids. Deletions cut 5 bases from V and 8 bases from J, with 18 bases between. CDR1 and CDR2 from the germline V gene are MDHEN and SYDVKM.

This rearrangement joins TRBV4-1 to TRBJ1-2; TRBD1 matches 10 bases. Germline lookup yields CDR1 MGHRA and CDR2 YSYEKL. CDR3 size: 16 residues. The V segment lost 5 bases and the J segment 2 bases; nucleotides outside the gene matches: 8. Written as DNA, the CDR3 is TGCGCCAGCAGCTTACCGACAGGGGGCGGAAACTATGGCTACACCTTC. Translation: CASSLPTGGGNYGYTF.

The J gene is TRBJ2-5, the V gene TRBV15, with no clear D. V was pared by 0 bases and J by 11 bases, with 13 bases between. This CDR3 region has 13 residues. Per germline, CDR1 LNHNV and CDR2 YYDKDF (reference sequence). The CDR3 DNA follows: TGTGCCACCAGCAGAGATCCCCTCCGTGAGCAGTACTTC. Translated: CATSRDPLREQYF. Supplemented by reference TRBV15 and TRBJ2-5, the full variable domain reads DAMVIQNPRYQVTQFGKPVTLSCSQTLNHNVMYWYQQKSSQAPKLLFHYYDKDFNNEADTPDNFQSRRPNTSFCFLDIRSPGLGDTAMYLCATSRDPLREQYFGPGTRLLVL.

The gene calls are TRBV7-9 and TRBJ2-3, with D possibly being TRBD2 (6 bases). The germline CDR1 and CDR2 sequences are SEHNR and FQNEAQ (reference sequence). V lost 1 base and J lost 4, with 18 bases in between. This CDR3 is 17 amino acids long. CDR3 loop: CASSLVLVREWPDTQYF. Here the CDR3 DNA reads TGTGCCAGCAGCTTAGTACTCGTCCGGGAGTGGCCAGATACGCAGTATTTT.

This CDR3 is CASSLSGGTYQPQHF. CDR3 nucleotide sequence: TGTGCCAGCAGTTTATCTGGGGGGACGTATCAGCCCCAGCATTTT. The V and J genes are TRBV27 and TRBJ1-5; maybe TRBD1 (5 bases). The CDR3 has 15 residues. CDR1 is MNHEY, CDR2 SMNVEV, per germline (reference sequence). V lost 0 bases to trimming and J lost 5 bases, with 11 bases between them.

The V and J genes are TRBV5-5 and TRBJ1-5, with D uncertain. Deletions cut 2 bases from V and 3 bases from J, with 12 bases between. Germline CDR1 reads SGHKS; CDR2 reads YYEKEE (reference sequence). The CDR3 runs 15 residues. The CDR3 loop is CASSFGPGPNQPQHF. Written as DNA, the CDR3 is TGTGCCAGCAGCTTTGGGCCTGGTCCCAATCAGCCCCAGCATTTT.

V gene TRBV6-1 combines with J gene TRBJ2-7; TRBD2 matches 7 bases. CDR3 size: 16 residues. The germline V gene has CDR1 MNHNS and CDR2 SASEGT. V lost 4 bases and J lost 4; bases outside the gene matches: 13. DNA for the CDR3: TGTGCCAGCAGTGGGTGGGAGGGTTACGGAATGTACGAGCAGTACTTC. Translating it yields CASSGWEGYGMYEQYF.

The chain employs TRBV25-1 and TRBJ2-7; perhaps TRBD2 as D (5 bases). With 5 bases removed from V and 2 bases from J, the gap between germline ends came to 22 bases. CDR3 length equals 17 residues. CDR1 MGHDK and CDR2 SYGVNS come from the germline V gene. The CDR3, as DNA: TGTGCCAGCAGTCCGAGCCAGAAAGTGGGAGATCCCTACGAGCAGTACTTC. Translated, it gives CASSPSQKVGDPYEQYF.